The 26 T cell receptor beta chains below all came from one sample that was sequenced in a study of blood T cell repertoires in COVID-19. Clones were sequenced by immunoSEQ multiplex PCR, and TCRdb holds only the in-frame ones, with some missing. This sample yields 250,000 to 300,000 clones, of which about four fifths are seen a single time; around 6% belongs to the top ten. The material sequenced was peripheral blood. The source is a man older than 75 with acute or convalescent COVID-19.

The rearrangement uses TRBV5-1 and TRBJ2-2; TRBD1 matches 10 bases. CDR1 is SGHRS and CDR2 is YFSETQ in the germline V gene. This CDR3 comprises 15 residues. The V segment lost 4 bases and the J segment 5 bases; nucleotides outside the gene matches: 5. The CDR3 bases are TGCGCCAGCAGCCATGGGGACAGGGGAACCGGGGAGCTGTTTTTT. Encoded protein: CASSHGDRGTGELFF.

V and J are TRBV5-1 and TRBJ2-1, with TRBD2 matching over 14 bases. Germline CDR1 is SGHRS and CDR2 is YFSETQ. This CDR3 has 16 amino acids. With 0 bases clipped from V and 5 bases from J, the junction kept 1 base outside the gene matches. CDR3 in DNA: TGCGCCAGCAGCTTGGGACTAGCGGGGGGGAACAATGAGCAGTTCTTC. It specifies CASSLGLAGGNNEQFF.

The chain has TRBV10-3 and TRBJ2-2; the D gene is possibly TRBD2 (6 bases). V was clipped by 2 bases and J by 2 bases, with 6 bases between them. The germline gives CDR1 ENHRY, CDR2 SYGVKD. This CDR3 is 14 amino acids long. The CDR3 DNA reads TGTGCCATCAGTGAGGCGGGAAACACCGGGGAGCTGTTTTTT. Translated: CAISEAGNTGELFF.

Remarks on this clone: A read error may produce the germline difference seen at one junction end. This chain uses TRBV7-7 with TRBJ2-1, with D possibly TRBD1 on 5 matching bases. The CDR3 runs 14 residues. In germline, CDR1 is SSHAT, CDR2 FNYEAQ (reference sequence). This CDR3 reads CASSLGPDHNEQFF. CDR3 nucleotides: TGTGCTAGCAGCCTGGGGCCCGACCACAATGAGCAGTTCTTC.

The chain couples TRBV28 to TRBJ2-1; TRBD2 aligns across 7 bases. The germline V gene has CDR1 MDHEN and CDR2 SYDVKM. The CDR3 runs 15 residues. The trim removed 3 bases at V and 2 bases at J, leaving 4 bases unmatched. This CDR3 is CASSLEAGPYNEQFF. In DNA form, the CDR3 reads TGTGCCAGCAGTTTGGAAGCGGGGCCCTACAATGAGCAGTTCTTC.

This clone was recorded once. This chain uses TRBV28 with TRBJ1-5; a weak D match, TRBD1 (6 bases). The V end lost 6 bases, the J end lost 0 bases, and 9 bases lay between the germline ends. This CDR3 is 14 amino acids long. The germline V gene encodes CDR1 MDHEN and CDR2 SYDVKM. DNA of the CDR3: TGTGCCAGCAGCTGGACAGCTAGCAATCAGCCCCAGCATTTT. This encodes CASSWTASNQPQHF.

For the CDR3, the DNA is TGTGCCAGCAGGGAGACAGGGGGACCCCTCCACTTT. This gives the protein CASRETGGPLHF. The chain recombines TRBV6-5 with TRBJ1-6; TRBD1 matches at 9 bases. Unmatched junction bases numbered 3, after V lost 6 bases and J lost 12 bases. Germline assignment: CDR1 MNHEY and CDR2 SVGAGI. CDR3 length: 12 amino acids.

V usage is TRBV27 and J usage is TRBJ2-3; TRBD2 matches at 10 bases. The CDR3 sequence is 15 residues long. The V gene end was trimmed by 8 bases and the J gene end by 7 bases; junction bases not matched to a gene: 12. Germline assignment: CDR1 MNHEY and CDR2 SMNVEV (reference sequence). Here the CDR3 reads CASSSRSSGRYTQYF. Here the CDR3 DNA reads TGTGCCAGCTCCTCCCGGAGTAGCGGGAGGTATACGCAGTATTTT.

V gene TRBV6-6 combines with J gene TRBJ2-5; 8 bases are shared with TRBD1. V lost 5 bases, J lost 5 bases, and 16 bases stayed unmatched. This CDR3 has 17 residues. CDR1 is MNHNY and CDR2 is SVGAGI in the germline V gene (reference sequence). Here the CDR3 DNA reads TGTGCCAGCAGTCTAACATATACCAGGGGGCTAGGGGAGACCCAGTACTTC. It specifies CASSLTYTRGLGETQYF.

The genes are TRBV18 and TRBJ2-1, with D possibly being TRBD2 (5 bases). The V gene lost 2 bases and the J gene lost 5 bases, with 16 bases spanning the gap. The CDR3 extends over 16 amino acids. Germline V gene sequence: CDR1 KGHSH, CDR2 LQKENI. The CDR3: CASSPGLRSEDNEQFF. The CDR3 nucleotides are TGTGCCAGCTCACCAGGGCTTAGGTCGGAGGACAATGAGCAGTTCTTC. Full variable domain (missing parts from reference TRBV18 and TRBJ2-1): NAGVMQNPRHLVRRRGQEARLRCSPMKGHSHVYWYRQLPEEGLKFMVYLQKENIIDESGMPKERFSAEFPKEGPSILRIQQVVRGDSAAYFCASSPGLRSEDNEQFFGPGTRLTVL.

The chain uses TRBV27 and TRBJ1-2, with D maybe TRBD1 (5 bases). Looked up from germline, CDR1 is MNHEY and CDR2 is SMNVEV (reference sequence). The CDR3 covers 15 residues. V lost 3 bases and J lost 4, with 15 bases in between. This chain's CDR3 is CASSFSTGPTYGYTF. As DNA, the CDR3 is TGTGCCAGCAGTTTTAGCACAGGCCCGACCTATGGCTACACCTTC.

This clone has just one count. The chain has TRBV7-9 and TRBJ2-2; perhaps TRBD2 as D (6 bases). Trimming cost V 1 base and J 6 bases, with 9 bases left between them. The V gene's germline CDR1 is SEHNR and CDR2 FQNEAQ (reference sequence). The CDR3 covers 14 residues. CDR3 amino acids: CASSLGTSPGELFF. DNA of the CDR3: TGTGCCAGCAGCTTAGGAACTAGCCCCGGGGAGCTGTTTTTT.

In DNA form, the CDR3 reads TGTGCCAGCAGTTCCGTCCCAATCGGGATTCAGTACTTC. It yields the protein CASSSVPIGIQYF. V and J are TRBV27 and TRBJ2-4; D unclear. The V gene lost 4 bases and the J gene lost 10 bases, with 14 bases spanning the gap. This CDR3 is 13 amino acids long. The V gene's germline CDR1 is MNHEY and CDR2 SMNVEV (reference sequence).

CDR3 amino acids: CASSYSFASGGATDTQYF. CDR3 nucleotide sequence: TGTGCCAGCAGTTACTCGTTTGCTAGCGGGGGGGCCACAGATACGCAGTATTTT. The gene calls are TRBV6-2 or TRBV6-3 and TRBJ2-3; 12 bases fit TRBD2. Germline CDR1 is MNHEY and CDR2 is SVGEGT. The V segment lost 0 bases and the J segment 2 bases; nucleotides outside the gene matches: 6. The CDR3 consists of 18 residues.

CDR3 bases: TGTGCCAGCAGCCCTCGGACTAGCGGGTTTCCCAATGAGCAGTTCTTC. Protein product: CASSPRTSGFPNEQFF. The V call is TRBV9, the J call TRBJ2-1, with 11 bases matching TRBD2. The CDR3 covers 16 residues. V lost 4 bases and J lost 6; bases outside the gene matches: 9. CDR1 is SGDLS and CDR2 is YYNGEE in the germline V gene. Full variable domain (outside the CDR3, taken from reference TRBV9 and TRBJ2-1): DSGVTQTPKHLITATGQRVTLRCSPRSGDLSVYWYQQSLDQGLQFLIQYYNGEERAKGNILERFSAQQFPDLHSELNLSSLELGDSALYFCASSPRTSGFPNEQFFGPGTRLTVL.

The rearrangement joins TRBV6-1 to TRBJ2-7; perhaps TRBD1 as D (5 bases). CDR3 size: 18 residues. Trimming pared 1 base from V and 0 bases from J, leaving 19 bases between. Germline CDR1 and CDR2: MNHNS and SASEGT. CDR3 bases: TGTGCCAGCAGTGAAGATCGGCTCGTGACAGTTAGCTCCTACGAGCAGTACTTC. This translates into CASSEDRLVTVSSYEQYF.

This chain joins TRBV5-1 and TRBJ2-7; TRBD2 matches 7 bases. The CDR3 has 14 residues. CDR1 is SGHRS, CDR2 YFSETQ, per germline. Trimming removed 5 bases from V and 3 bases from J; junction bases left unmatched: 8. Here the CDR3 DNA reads TGCGCCAGCAGGCCCCCTAGCGGACTCTACGAGCAGTACTTC. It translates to CASRPPSGLYEQYF.

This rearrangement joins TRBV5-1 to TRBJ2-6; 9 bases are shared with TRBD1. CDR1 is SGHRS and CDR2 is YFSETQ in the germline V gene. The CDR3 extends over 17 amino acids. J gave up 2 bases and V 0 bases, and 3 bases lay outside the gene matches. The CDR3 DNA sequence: TGCGCCAGCAGCTTGGAGGGACAGGGCACTGGGGCCAACGTCCTGACTTTC. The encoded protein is CASSLEGQGTGANVLTF. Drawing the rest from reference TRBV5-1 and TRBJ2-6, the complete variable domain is KAGVTQTPRYLIKTRGQQVTLSCSPISGHRSVSWYQQTPGQGLQFLFEYFSETQRNKGNFPGRFSGRQFSNSRSEMNVSTLELGDSALYLCASSLEGQGTGANVLTFGAGSRLTVL.

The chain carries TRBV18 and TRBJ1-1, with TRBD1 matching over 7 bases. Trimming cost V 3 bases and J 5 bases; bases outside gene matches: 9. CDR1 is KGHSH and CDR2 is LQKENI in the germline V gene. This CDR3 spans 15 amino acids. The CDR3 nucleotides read TGTGCCAGCTCACCCGGGACAGCGGGAGGGACTGAAGCTTTCTTT. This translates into CASSPGTAGGTEAFF.

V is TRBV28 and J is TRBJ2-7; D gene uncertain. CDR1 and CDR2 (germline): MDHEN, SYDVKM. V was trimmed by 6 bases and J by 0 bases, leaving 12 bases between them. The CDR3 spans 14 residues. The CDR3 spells CASRPIGASYEQYF. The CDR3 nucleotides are TGTGCCAGCAGGCCCATAGGAGCCTCCTACGAGCAGTACTTC.

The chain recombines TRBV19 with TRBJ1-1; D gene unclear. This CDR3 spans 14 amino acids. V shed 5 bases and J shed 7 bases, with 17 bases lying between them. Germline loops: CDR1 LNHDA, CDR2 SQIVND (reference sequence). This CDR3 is CASSLLGLPSEAFF. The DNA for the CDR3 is TGTGCCAGTAGTCTCCTTGGCCTCCCAAGTGAAGCTTTCTTT.

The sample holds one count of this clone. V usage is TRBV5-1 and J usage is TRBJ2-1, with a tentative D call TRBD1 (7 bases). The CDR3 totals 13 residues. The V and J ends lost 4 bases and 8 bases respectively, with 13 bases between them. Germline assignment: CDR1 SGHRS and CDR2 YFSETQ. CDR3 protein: CASSAGQHYEQFF. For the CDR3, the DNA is TGCGCCAGCAGCGCGGGACAGCACTATGAGCAGTTCTTC.

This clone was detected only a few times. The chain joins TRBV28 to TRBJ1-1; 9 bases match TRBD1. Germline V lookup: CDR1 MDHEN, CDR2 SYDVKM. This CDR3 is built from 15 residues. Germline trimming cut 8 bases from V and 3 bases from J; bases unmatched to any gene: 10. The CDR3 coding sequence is TGTGCCAGCGCCACCGGGACAGGGTGGCACACTGAAGCTTTCTTT. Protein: CASATGTGWHTEAFF.

This chain's CDR3 is CASSPGTSGGAVYF. CDR3 DNA: TGTGCCAGCAGCCCCGGGACTAGCGGGGGGGCCGTGTACTTC. This chain connects TRBV28 to TRBJ2-5; 16 bases fit TRBD2. CDR1 and CDR2 (germline): MDHEN, SYDVKM. The CDR3 has 14 amino acids. Trimming at V came to 6 bases and at J to 13 bases, leaving 8 bases not matched to a gene.

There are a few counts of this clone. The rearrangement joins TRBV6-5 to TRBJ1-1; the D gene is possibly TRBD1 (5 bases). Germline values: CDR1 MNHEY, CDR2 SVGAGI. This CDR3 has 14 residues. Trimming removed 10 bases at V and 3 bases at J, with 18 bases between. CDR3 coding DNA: TGTGCCATAAACCGGGGGAACCTTGACACTGAAGCTTTCTTT. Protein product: CAINRGNLDTEAFF.

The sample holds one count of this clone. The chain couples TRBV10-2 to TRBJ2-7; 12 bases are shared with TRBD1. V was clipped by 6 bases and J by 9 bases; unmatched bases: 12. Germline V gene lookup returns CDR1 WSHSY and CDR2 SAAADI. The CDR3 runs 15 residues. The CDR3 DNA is TGCGCCAGCAGCACCCGGGACAGGGGGCCTCGTGGGCAGTACTTC. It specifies CASSTRDRGPRGQYF.